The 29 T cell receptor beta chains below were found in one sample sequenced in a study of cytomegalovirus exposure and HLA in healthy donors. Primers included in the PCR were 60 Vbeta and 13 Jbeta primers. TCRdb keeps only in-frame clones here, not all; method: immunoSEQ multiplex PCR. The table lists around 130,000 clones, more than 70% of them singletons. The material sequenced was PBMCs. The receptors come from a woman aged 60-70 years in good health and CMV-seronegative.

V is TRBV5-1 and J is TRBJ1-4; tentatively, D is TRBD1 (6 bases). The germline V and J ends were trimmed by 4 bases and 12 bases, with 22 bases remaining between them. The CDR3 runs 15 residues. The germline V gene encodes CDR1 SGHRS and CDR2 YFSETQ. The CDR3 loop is CASSARDTHLGQLFF. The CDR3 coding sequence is TGCGCCAGCAGCGCCCGGGACACACACTTGGGGCAACTGTTTTTT.

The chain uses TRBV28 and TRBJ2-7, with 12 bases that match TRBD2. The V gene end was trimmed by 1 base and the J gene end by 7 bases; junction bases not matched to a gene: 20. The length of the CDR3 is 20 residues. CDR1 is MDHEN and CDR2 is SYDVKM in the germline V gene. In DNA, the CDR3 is TGTGCCAGCAGTTTATCCTTCATCAGGACTAGCGGGATTCCCTTCTATGAGCAGTACTTC. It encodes CASSLSFIRTSGIPFYEQYF.

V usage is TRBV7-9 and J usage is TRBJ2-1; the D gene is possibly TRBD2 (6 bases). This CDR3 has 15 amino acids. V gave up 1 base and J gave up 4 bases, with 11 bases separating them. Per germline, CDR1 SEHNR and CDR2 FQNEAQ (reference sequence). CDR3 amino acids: CASSLVLASYNEQFF. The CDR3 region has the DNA TGTGCCAGCAGCTTAGTACTAGCCTCATACAATGAGCAGTTCTTC.

The CDR3 sequence is CAWSVLIVTSSGETQYF. The CDR3 bases are TGTGCCTGGAGTGTACTTATCGTCACTAGCTCGGGTGAGACCCAGTACTTC. V is TRBV30 and J is TRBJ2-5; a weak D match, TRBD2 (6 bases). From germline, CDR1 is GTSNPN and CDR2 SVGIG (reference sequence). The V gene lost 0 bases and the J gene lost 5 bases, with 22 bases spanning the gap. The CDR3 spans 17 residues.

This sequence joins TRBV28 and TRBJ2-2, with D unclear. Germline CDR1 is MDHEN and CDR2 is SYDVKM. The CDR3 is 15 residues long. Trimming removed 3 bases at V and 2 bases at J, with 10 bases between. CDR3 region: CASSFGRPNTGELFF. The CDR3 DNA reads TGTGCCAGCAGTTTCGGCAGGCCAAACACCGGGGAGCTGTTTTTT.

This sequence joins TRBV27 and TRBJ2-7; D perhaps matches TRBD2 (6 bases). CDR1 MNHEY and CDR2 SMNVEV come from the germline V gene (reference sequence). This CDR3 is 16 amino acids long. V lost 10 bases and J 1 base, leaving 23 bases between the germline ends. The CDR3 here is CATGGGSVGMSYEQYF. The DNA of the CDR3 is TGTGCCACCGGGGGTGGGTCGGTCGGGATGTCCTACGAGCAGTACTTC.

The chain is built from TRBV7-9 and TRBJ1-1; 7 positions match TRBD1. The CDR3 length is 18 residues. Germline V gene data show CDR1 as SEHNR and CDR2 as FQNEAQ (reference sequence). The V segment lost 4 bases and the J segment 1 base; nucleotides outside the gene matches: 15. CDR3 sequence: CASSSDPYRGRANTEAFF. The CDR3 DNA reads TGTGCCAGCAGCTCCGACCCGTACAGGGGTCGGGCGAACACTGAAGCTTTCTTT. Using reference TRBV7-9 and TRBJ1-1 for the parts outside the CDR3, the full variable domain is DTGVSQNPRHKITKRGQNVTFRCDPISEHNRLYWYRQTLGQGPEFLTYFQNEAQLEKSRLLSDRFSAERPKGSFSTLEIQRTEQGDSAMYLCASSSDPYRGRANTEAFFGQGTRLTVV.

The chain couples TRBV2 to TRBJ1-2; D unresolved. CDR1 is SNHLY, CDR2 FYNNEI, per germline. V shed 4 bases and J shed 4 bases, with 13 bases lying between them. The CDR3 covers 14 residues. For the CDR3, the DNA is TGTGCCAGCAGTGTGTCAGTTCTTTCCTATGGCTACACCTTC. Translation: CASSVSVLSYGYTF.

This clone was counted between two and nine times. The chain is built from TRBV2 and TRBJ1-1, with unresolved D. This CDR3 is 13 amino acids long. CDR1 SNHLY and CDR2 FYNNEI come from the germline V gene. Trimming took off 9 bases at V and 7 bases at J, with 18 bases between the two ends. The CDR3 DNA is TGTGCCAGGTCCACCCCGTTCGGTTATGAAGCTTTCTTT. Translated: CARSTPFGYEAFF.

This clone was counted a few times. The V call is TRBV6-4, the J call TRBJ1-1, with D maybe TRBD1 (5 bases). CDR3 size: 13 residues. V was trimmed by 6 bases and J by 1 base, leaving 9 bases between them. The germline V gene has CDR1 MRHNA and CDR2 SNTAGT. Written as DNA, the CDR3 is TGTGCCAGCAGACTACAGGAGAACACTGAAGCTTTCTTT. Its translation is CASRLQENTEAFF.

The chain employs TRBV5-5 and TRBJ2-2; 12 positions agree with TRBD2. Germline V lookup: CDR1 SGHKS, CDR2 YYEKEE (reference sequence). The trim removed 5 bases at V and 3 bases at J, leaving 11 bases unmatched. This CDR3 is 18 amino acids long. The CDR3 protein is CASRPRLAGVRYTGELFF. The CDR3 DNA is TGTGCCAGCAGACCCAGACTAGCGGGAGTAAGGTACACCGGGGAGCTGTTTTTT.

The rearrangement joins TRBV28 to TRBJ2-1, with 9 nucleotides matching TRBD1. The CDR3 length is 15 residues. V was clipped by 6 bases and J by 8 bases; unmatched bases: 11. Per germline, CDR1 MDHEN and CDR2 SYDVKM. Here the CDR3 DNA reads TGTGCCAGCAGCCTTAACAGGGGGCAAGGCTATGAGCAGTTCTTC. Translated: CASSLNRGQGYEQFF. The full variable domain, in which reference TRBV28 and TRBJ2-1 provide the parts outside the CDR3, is DVKVTQSSRYLVKRTGEKVFLECVQDMDHENMFWYRQDPGLGLRLIYFSYDVKMKEKGDIPEGYSVSREKKERFSLILESASTNQTSMYLCASSLNRGQGYEQFFGPGTRLTVL.

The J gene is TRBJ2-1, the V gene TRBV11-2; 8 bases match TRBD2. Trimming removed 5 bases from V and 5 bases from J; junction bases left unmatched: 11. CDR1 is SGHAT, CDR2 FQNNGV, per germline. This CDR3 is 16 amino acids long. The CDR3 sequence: CASSPPGTRDNNEQFF. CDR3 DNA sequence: TGTGCCAGCAGCCCGCCCGGGACTAGGGATAACAATGAGCAGTTCTTC.

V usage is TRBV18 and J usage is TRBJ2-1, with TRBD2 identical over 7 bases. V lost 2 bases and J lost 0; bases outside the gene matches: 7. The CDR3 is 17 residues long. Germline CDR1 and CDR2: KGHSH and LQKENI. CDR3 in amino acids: CASSPRTGGSSYNEQFF. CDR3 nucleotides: TGTGCCAGCTCACCAAGGACGGGGGGAAGCTCCTACAATGAGCAGTTCTTC.

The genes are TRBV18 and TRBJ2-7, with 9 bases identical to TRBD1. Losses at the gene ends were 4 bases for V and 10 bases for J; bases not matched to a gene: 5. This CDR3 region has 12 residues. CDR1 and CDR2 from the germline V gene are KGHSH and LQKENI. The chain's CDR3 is CASSRDRDGQYF. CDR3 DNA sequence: TGTGCCAGCTCACGGGACAGGGATGGACAGTACTTC.

CDR3 nucleotide sequence: TGTGCCAGCAGCTTAATGGGTAGCGGGAAGTCCGGGGAGCTGTTTTTT. Protein sequence: CASSLMGSGKSGELFF. V gene TRBV7-3 combines with J gene TRBJ2-2; 8 bases agree with TRBD2. From germline, CDR1 is SGHTA and CDR2 FQGTGA. V dropped 1 base and J dropped 6; count of bases not matched to a gene: 7. This CDR3 comprises 16 residues.

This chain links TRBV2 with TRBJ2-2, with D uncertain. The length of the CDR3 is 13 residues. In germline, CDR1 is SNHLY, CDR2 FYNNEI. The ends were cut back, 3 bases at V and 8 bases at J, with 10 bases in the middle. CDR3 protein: CASSETPRGELFF. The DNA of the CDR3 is TGTGCCAGCAGTGAGACTCCGAGGGGGGAGCTGTTTTTT.

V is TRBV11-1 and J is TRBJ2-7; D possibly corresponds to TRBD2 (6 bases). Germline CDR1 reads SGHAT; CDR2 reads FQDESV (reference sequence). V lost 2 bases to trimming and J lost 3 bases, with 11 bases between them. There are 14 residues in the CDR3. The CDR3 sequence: CASSLFLEGYEQYF. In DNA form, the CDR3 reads TGTGCCAGCAGCTTATTCCTGGAGGGCTACGAGCAGTACTTC.

For the CDR3, the DNA is TGTGCCAGCAGCCACGCCCCGGACAGTTATGAAGCTTTCTTT. This gives the protein CASSHAPDSYEAFF. This chain uses TRBV7-3 with TRBJ1-1; D may be TRBD1 (6 bases). The V gene's germline CDR1 is SGHTA and CDR2 FQGTGA. Between the trimmed V and J ends, which lost 5 bases and 7 bases, there was a span of 17 bases. CDR3 size: 14 residues.

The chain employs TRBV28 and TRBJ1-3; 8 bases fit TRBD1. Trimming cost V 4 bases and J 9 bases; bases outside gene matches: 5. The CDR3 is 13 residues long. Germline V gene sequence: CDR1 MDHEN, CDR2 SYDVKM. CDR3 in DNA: TGTGCCAGCAGTTCGACAGGGGTTGGCACCATATATTTT. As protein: CASSSTGVGTIYF.

CDR3 sequence: CASSLASGDHYGYTF. CDR3 in DNA: TGTGCCAGCAGCTTGGCCAGCGGGGACCACTATGGCTACACCTTC. This chain links TRBV5-6 with TRBJ1-2, with a tentative D call TRBD1 (5 bases). Trimming took 0 bases from V and 3 from J, leaving 12 bases between them. The CDR3 contains 15 residues. Germline assignment: CDR1 SGHDT and CDR2 YYEEEE.

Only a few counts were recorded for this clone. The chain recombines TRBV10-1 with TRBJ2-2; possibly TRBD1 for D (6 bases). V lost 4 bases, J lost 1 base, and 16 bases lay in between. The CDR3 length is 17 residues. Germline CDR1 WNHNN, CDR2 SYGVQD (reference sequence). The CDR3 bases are TGCGCCAGCAGTGGCCCAAAAGGGGGACGGAACACCGGGGAGCTGTTTTTT. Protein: CASSGPKGGRNTGELFF.

The CDR3 loop is CASRERGQNTDTQYF. The CDR3 DNA is TGTGCCAGCAGGGAGAGGGGACAAAACACAGATACGCAGTATTTT. The V and J genes are TRBV7-3 and TRBJ2-3, with D possibly being TRBD1 (6 bases). The CDR3 contains 15 residues. Trimming shortened V by 6 bases and J by 2 bases, and 15 bases separated the two germline ends. Germline V lookup: CDR1 SGHTA, CDR2 FQGTGA.

The CDR3 DNA reads as TGTGCCATCAGTGGAACTAGCGGGAGAAATGGTGAGCAGTTCTTC. Translation: CAISGTSGRNGEQFF. The V gene is TRBV10-3, the J gene TRBJ2-1; 11 bases match TRBD2. The CDR3 has 15 amino acids. V shed 4 bases, J shed 9 bases, and the junction held 8 bases outside the gene matches. Germline V gives CDR1 ENHRY, CDR2 SYGVKD.

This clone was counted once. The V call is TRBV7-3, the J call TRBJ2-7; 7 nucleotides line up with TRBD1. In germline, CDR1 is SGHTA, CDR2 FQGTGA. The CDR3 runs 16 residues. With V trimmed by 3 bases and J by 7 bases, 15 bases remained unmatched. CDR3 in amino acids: CASSLTGQSSMGEQYF. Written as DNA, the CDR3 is TGTGCCAGCAGCTTGACGGGACAGTCTTCCATGGGGGAGCAGTACTTC.

The CDR3 region is CASRGRGYQETQYF. In DNA, the CDR3 is TGCGCCAGCCGTGGGCGAGGGTACCAAGAGACCCAGTACTTC. J is TRBJ2-5 and V is TRBV5-1, with a weak D call TRBD2 (5 bases). Looked up from germline, CDR1 is SGHRS and CDR2 is YFSETQ. This CDR3 is built from 14 residues. V shed 7 bases and J shed 0 bases, with 13 bases lying between them.

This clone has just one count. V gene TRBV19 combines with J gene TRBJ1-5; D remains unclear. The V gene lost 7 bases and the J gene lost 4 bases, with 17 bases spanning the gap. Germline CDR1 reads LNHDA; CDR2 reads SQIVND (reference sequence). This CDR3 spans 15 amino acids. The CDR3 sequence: CASTSRLLINQPQHF. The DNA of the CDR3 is TGTGCCAGTACCTCTAGGCTCCTTATTAATCAGCCCCAGCATTTT.

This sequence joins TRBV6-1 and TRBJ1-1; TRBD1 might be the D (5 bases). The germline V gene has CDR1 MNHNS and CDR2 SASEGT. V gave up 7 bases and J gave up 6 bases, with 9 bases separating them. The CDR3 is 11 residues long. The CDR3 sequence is CASTVRAEAFF. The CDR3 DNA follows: TGTGCCAGCACCGTCAGGGCTGAAGCTTTCTTT.

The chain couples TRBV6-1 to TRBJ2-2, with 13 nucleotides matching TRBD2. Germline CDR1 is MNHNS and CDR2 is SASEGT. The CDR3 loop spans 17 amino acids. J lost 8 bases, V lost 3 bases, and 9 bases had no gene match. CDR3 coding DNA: TGTGCCAGCAGTGAGGTGCGGACTAGCGGGAGCTCAGGGGAGCTGTTTTTT. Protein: CASSEVRTSGSSGELFF.